The present T cell receptor beta chain was sequenced within a study of siplizumab effects on memory and regulatory T cells (dated by TCRdb to between 2018 and 2021). The study in broad terms: The effect of the anti-CD2 antibody siplizumab on alloreactive T-cell subsets was examined in allogeneic mixed lymphocyte reactions constructed from human PBMCs.

The study at large found these results: Whether proliferating Tregs from siplizumab cultures actually had suppressive function was not functionally confirmed. Unstimulated naive T cells appeared to be more diverse than memory T cells, and naive cells seemed to make a substantial contribution to the alloresponse. Because sequences below about 10^-5 frequency were poorly captured, only a minor fraction of alloreactive clones could be mapped to unstimulated subsets. A naive or memory phenotype could not be assigned to roughly 80-95% of proliferating CD4+ or CD8+ clones. Among mappable alloreactive CD4+ clones, the Treg-derived fraction averaged 68.8% with siplizumab versus roughly 25% in control reactions. Siplizumab significantly lowered the cumulative frequency of alloreactive sequences that could be traced to unstimulated CD4+ memory T cells.

Notes on this clone: Its antigen remains unidentified. No base quality information exists; no much larger clone differs at one position.

Sorted unstimulated T cells and proliferating T cells recovered from mixed lymphocyte reactions were subjected to TCRbeta CDR3 sequencing. Fresh whole blood from roughly ten HLA-typed healthy donors served as the source for isolating PBMCs. Libraries were constructed by the immunoSEQ multiplex PCR assay. Approximately 100,000 TCR templates per sample were assayed on the deep sequencing platform. Genomic DNA extracted from sorted T cells was used for TCRbeta CDR3 sequencing. In the original analysis: The R programming language was used for clonal analysis of TCRbeta CDR3 data. Alloreactive CD4+ and CD8+ clones were identified by comparing unstimulated samples to CFSE-low samples taken after the reaction. Alloreactive CD4+ clones were assigned to regulatory or non-regulatory origin by matching sequences to sorted unstimulated Treg and non-Treg repertoires. TCRdb retrieved this table from immuneACCESS and kept in-frame rearrangements only. Not all clones are present; in checked studies, unresolved V genes account for under half, and no reason is known for the remainder. The DNA was the basis for D and trimming; V, J and clone size are from that table. A total of 100,000 to 120,000 clones appear in this sample, just under 95% of them only once. The leading ten clones occupy approximately 1.2% of the sample.

The CDR3, from cysteine to phenylalanine, totals 15 residues. The only DNA kept is the CDR3, 45 bases in frame from the first base. Cut back by 4 bases and 0 bases, the V and J ends lie 13 bases apart. CDR1 and CDR2 were assigned from the germline V gene as MNHNS and SASEGT. The TCR comes from a human donor in good health. What was sequenced was CD4+ T cells sorted from blood. The receptor chain draws on TRBV6-1 and TRBJ2-7; the D region possibly corresponds to TRBD2 (5 bases align). The DNA is as follows: TGTGCCAGCAGTGGATACGGGGTAAGCTCCTACGAGCAGTACTTC. The translation is CASSGYGVSSYEQYF.